The 31 T cell receptor beta chains given below trace back to one sample, sequenced in a study of T cells in Graves' hyperthyroidism and ophthalmopathy. The TCR beta CDR3 regions underwent amplification using RNA transcripts as the source. Carried out on the TCR CDR3, a first-round RT-PCR used the HTBI primer set. Each CDR3 protein is one row after TCRdb ran MiXCR on the multiplex PCR reads. The sample has hundreds of thousands of distinct CDR3 sequences; about 15% are singletons. The sample comprised blood. These TCRs come from a woman aged 40 to 50 with Graves' ophthalmopathy.

On this clonotype itself: A much larger clone differs from this one at a single base, so this may be a read error. The J gene is TRBJ2-2, the V gene TRBV12-5; D remains ambiguous. The CDR3 is 11 amino acids. Looked up from germline, CDR1 is LGHNT and CDR2 is FRNRAP. V dropped 1 base and J dropped 6 bases, with 0 bases sitting between them. For the CDR3, the DNA is TGTGCTAGTGGTTTGGCCGGGGAGCTGTTTTTT. Translation gives CASGLAGELFF.

This clonotype was picked up many times. The chain links TRBV7-2 to TRBJ2-2, with D maybe TRBD2 (5 bases). V shed 7 bases and J shed 4 bases, with 13 bases lying between them. Germline V gives CDR1 SGHTA, CDR2 FQGNSA. The CDR3 totals 14 residues. CDR3 region: CASNLGVSTGELFF. Written as DNA, the CDR3 is TGTGCCAGCAACCTCGGGGTTAGCACCGGGGAGCTGTTTTTT.

This clonotype was recorded many times. V and J are TRBV7-2 and TRBJ2-2; D is ambiguous. The CDR3 totals 13 residues. Per the germline V gene, CDR1 is SGHTA and CDR2 is FQGNSA. V was pared by 5 bases and J by 4 bases, with 8 bases between. As DNA, the CDR3 is TGTGCCAGCAGCCGCGCCTTCACCGGGGAGCTGTTTTTT. Translation gives CASSRAFTGELFF.

At least ten counts were recorded for this clonotype. The chain has TRBV11-3 and TRBJ1-1, with 8 bases that match TRBD1. Germline CDR1 and CDR2: SGHNT and YENEEA. V dropped 6 bases and J dropped 1; count of bases not matched to a gene: 4. The length of the CDR3 is 14 residues. In nucleotides, the CDR3 is TGTGCCAGCAGACCGGACAGGGAGAACACTGAAGCTTTCTTT. This sequence encodes CASRPDRENTEAFF.

This clonotype was counted many times. The rearrangement uses TRBV6-1 and TRBJ2-2; TRBD1 aligns across 7 bases. The V segment lost 6 bases and the J segment 4 bases; nucleotides outside the gene matches: 11. This CDR3 is 16 amino acids long. Germline V gives CDR1 MNHNS, CDR2 SASEGT. The CDR3 DNA is TGTGCCAGCAGCCCGACAGGGTTAACGGGCACCGGGGAGCTGTTTTTT. Residues: CASSPTGLTGTGELFF.

This clonotype was recorded at least ten times. This chain uses TRBV9 with TRBJ2-7; TRBD2 aligns across 8 bases. With 1 base clipped from V and 3 bases from J, the junction kept 6 bases outside the gene matches. This CDR3 region has 15 residues. Germline lookup yields CDR1 SGDLS and CDR2 YYNGEE. CDR3 amino acids: CASSVSSTSDYEQYF. The CDR3 DNA follows: TGTGCCAGCAGCGTAAGTTCGACTAGCGACTACGAGCAGTACTTC.

In its sample, this clonotype was seen many times. This chain uses TRBV7-2 with TRBJ2-5, with 12 bases fitting TRBD2. The germline V gene has CDR1 SGHTA and CDR2 FQGNSA. The V and J ends lost 5 bases and 4 bases, in that order; junction bases with no gene match: 2. CDR3 length: 14 residues. In DNA, the CDR3 is TGTGCCAGCAGCCCGACTAGCGGGAGAGAGACCCAGTACTTC. Its translation is CASSPTSGRETQYF.

Ten or more counts support this clonotype. The rearrangement joins TRBV12-3 or TRBV12-4 to TRBJ1-2; D call uncertain. V lost 4 bases, J lost 0 bases, and 9 bases lay in between. The CDR3 sequence is 14 residues long. The CDR3 reads CASSYNPANYGYTF. For the CDR3, the DNA is TGTGCCAGCAGTTATAACCCAGCTAACTATGGCTACACCTTC.

This clonotype was seen at least ten times. The chain's CDR3 is CASRETGWDGYTF. CDR3 nucleotide sequence: TGTGCCAGCAGAGAGACAGGGTGGGATGGCTACACCTTC. V usage is TRBV12-3 or TRBV12-4 and J usage is TRBJ1-2; TRBD1 matches at 7 bases. The V segment lost 6 bases and the J segment 6 bases; nucleotides outside the gene matches: 7. The CDR3 runs 13 residues.

This CDR3 reads CASSPKRASMNTEAFF. CDR3 DNA sequence: TGTGCCAGCTCTCCTAAAAGGGCCAGCATGAACACTGAAGCTTTCTTT. The chain joins TRBV4-2 to TRBJ1-1; D is undetermined. Germline V gene data show CDR1 as LGHNA and CDR2 as YNFKEQ. Deletions cut 8 bases from V and 0 bases from J, with 19 bases between. The length of the CDR3 is 16 residues.

The table lists this clonotype with a few counts. The chain is built from TRBV20-1 and TRBJ1-1, with D hard to call. Germline V lookup: CDR1 DFQATT, CDR2 SNEGSKA (reference sequence). The CDR3 totals 12 residues. V was pared by 1 base and J by 2 bases, with 5 bases between. The DNA for the CDR3 is TGCAGTGCTAGAGGAATAAACACTGAAGCTTTCTTT. This codes for CSARGINTEAFF.

The table lists this clonotype with many counts. The chain combines TRBV12-3 or TRBV12-4 with TRBJ1-1; D remains ambiguous. V was shortened by 6 bases and J by 3 bases, with 14 bases between the two germline ends. CDR3 length: 14 residues. DNA of the CDR3: TGTGCCAGCAGGTTTCCCTACAGTCACACTGAAGCTTTCTTT. Its protein product is CASRFPYSHTEAFF.

The chain carries TRBV6-1 and TRBJ2-7; 7 bases fit TRBD1. Germline V gives CDR1 MNHNS, CDR2 SASEGT. CDR3 length: 16 residues. Trimming at V came to 5 bases and at J to 4 bases, leaving 14 bases not matched to a gene. In DNA form, the CDR3 reads TGTGCCAGCAGTCGCGATCTGAGGGACAGAGCTTACGAGCAGTACTTC. It codes for CASSRDLRDRAYEQYF.

This clonotype was counted many times. V is TRBV20-1 and J is TRBJ2-7; D remains unclear. This CDR3 is 15 amino acids long. V was pared by 1 base and J by 7 bases, with 20 bases between. Germline V gene sequence: CDR1 DFQATT, CDR2 SNEGSKA (reference sequence). The CDR3 is CSARGATPFSREQYF. The CDR3 nucleotides are TGCAGTGCTAGAGGGGCCACTCCGTTTTCTCGTGAGCAGTACTTC.

This chain connects TRBV10-3 to TRBJ1-2; possibly TRBD1 for D (5 bases). The CDR3 is made up of 16 amino acids. CDR1 and CDR2 from the germline V gene are ENHRY and SYGVKD. Trimming removed 0 bases at V and 1 base at J, with 12 bases between. CDR3 DNA sequence: TGTGCCATCAGTGAGTCGGAGGGGAGGTTTAACTATGGCTACACCTTC. Translated, it gives CAISESEGRFNYGYTF.

This clonotype was seen at least ten times. The J gene is TRBJ2-5, the V gene TRBV28; 11 nucleotides match TRBD1. This CDR3 comprises 16 residues. V lost 5 bases and J lost 5; bases outside the gene matches: 10. Germline V gives CDR1 MDHEN, CDR2 SYDVKM. The CDR3 coding sequence is TGTGCCAGCAGTCCTGGGACAGGGGGGAATCTGGAGACCCAGTACTTC. Encoded protein: CASSPGTGGNLETQYF. Full variable domain (missing parts from reference TRBV28 and TRBJ2-5): DVKVTQSSRYLVKRTGEKVFLECVQDMDHENMFWYRQDPGLGLRLIYFSYDVKMKEKGDIPEGYSVSREKKERFSLILESASTNQTSMYLCASSPGTGGNLETQYFGPGTRLLVL.

The CDR3 sequence: CASSLLQGQETQYF. In DNA form, the CDR3 reads TGTGCCAGCAGTTTACTACAAGGACAAGAGACCCAGTACTTC. The V gene is TRBV27, the J gene TRBJ2-5, with D unresolved. Trimming removed 2 bases at V and 2 bases at J, with 9 bases between. CDR1 is MNHEY and CDR2 is SMNVEV in the germline V gene (reference sequence). There are 14 residues in the CDR3.

This clonotype was observed many times. The V gene is TRBV4-1, the J gene TRBJ2-7; D gene unclear. Germline V CDR1 and CDR2: MGHRA, YSYEKL. Trimming took 1 base from V and 4 from J, leaving 11 bases between them. The CDR3 has 14 amino acids. The CDR3 region has the DNA TGCGCCAGCAGCCAAGTAAGGGAACAGTACGAGCAGTACTTC. Amino acids: CASSQVREQYEQYF.

Regarding this clonotype: A much bigger clone sits one base away, suggesting this may be a read error. The rearrangement joins TRBV2 to TRBJ1-2; 10 bases match TRBD1. Germline V gene lookup returns CDR1 SNHLY and CDR2 FYNNEI. The CDR3 is made up of 15 amino acids. J gave up 4 bases and V 3 bases, and 5 bases lay outside the gene matches. The CDR3 sequence: CASSDRTGGIYGYTF. In DNA, the CDR3 is TGTGCCAGCAGTGACCGGACAGGGGGGATCTATGGCTACACCTTC.

This clonotype was observed a handful of times. The chain is built from TRBV28 and TRBJ1-1; maybe TRBD1 (5 bases). V shed 6 bases and J shed 3 bases, with 14 bases lying between them. The length of the CDR3 is 14 residues. Germline loops: CDR1 MDHEN, CDR2 SYDVKM. CDR3 sequence: CASRRGVSDTEAFF. CDR3 bases: TGTGCCAGCAGAAGAGGGGTATCGGACACTGAAGCTTTCTTT.

This clonotype was counted at least ten times. This sequence joins TRBV10-3 and TRBJ2-7, with 8 bases lining up with TRBD2. Looked up from germline, CDR1 is ENHRY and CDR2 is SYGVKD. V lost 6 bases and J lost 2; bases outside the gene matches: 12. CDR3 length: 16 amino acids. CDR3 sequence reads: CAIRPSGSGSPYEQYF. CDR3 DNA sequence: TGTGCCATCAGGCCCTCAGGAAGCGGGAGCCCCTACGAGCAGTACTTC.

This clonotype was picked up many times. The chain couples TRBV7-9 to TRBJ1-2, with TRBD1 as a possible D gene (5 bases). Between the trimmed V and J ends, which lost 0 bases and 4 bases, there was a span of 18 bases. The CDR3 is made up of 17 amino acids. The germline CDR1 and CDR2 sequences are SEHNR and FQNEAQ (reference sequence). The CDR3 nucleotides are TGTGCCAGCAGCTTAGCGGGGGACCTTACACACCTCTATGGCTACACCTTC. Translating gives CASSLAGDLTHLYGYTF.

The chain uses TRBV6-1 and TRBJ2-5; D unresolved. CDR3 length equals 13 residues. Germline CDR1 MNHNS, CDR2 SASEGT. Trimming left V 8 bases short and J 5 bases short, with 15 bases between. CDR3 nucleotides: TGTGCCAGCCGGCCTACGCCCCGGGAGACCCAGTACTTC. Residues: CASRPTPRETQYF.

This clonotype was detected ten times or more. The chain links TRBV12-3 or TRBV12-4 to TRBJ2-7, with no clear D. The CDR3 sequence is 12 residues long. Trimming left V 6 bases short and J 0 bases short, with 6 bases between. CDR3 nucleotides: TGTGCCAGCAGCCGCCTCTCCTACGAGCAGTACTTC. It yields the protein CASSRLSYEQYF.

There are many counts of this clonotype. This rearrangement joins TRBV24-1 to TRBJ2-5; TRBD1 matches 8 bases. The germline CDR1 and CDR2 sequences are KGHDR and SFDVKD. There are 16 residues in the CDR3. V trimming: 5 bases; J trimming: 0 bases; junction bases outside the gene matches: 7. The CDR3 DNA is TGTGCCACCAGTGGTGGACAGGGCGCGTACCAAGAGACCCAGTACTTC. It is translated as CATSGGQGAYQETQYF.

This clonotype was seen at least ten times. The rearrangement joins TRBV6-2 or TRBV6-3 to TRBJ2-2; D possibly corresponds to TRBD2 (5 bases). CDR1 MNHEY and CDR2 SVGEGT come from the germline V gene. The length of the CDR3 is 16 residues. The V end lost 1 base, the J end lost 0 bases, and 9 bases lay between the germline ends. The CDR3 here is CASSYWSGANTGELFF. For the CDR3, the DNA is TGTGCCAGCAGTTACTGGAGCGGCGCGAACACCGGGGAGCTGTTTTTT.

Many counts were recorded for this clonotype. V and J are TRBV6-1 and TRBJ2-7, with 10 bases matching TRBD2. CDR1 and CDR2 (germline): MNHNS, SASEGT. The CDR3 covers 15 residues. Unmatched junction bases numbered 6, after V lost 2 bases and J lost 5 bases. CDR3 sequence (DNA): TGTGCCAGCAGTGAATGGGGACTAGCGCTCAACGAGCAGTACTTC. Translated: CASSEWGLALNEQYF.

With regard to this clonotype: This sequence may be a read error, since a much larger clone differs from it by one base. This chain joins TRBV24-1 and TRBJ2-7; TRBD2 matches at 8 bases. The CDR3 consists of 16 residues. The germline CDR1 and CDR2 sequences are KGHDR and SFDVKD. CDR3 region: CAISDEDNSGIYEQYF. The DNA of the CDR3 is TGTGCCATCAGTGATGAGGACAATAGCGGGATCTACGAGCAGTACTTC.

The chain couples TRBV28 to TRBJ2-7, with 11 bases fitting TRBD1. Germline CDR1 is MDHEN and CDR2 is SYDVKM. This CDR3 region has 15 residues. V lost 8 bases to trimming and J lost 0 bases; unmatched junction nucleotides: 6. The CDR3 reads CASVGQGDLSYEQYF. CDR3 bases: TGTGCCAGCGTGGGACAGGGGGATCTCTCCTACGAGCAGTACTTC.

This clonotype occurred many times. The chain uses TRBV20-1 and TRBJ1-1; D call uncertain. The CDR3 has 12 amino acids. The germline V gene has CDR1 DFQATT and CDR2 SNEGSKA (reference sequence). With 3 bases removed from V and 3 bases from J, the gap between germline ends came to 8 bases. The CDR3 sequence: CSARVFYTEAFF. In DNA form, the CDR3 reads TGCAGTGCTAGGGTTTTTTACACTGAAGCTTTCTTT.

This clonotype was observed many times. The chain carries TRBV10-1 and TRBJ2-5, with D tentatively TRBD2 (7 bases). The V and J ends lost 4 bases and 5 bases respectively, with 14 bases between them. Germline CDR1 and CDR2: WNHNN and SYGVQD (reference sequence). The CDR3 runs 14 residues. CDR3 nucleotide sequence: TGCGCCAGCAGTGTTGGGGGGGCTGGGGAGACCCAGTACTTC. Protein: CASSVGGAGETQYF.